The 15 T cell receptor beta chains below come from one sample, sequenced in a study of PD-L1 blockade in urothelial cancer. Indicated time point: peripheral blood 6 weeks after treatment start. Assay: immunoSEQ multiplex PCR; the TCRdb copy retains only in-frame clones and omits some. The table shows some 75,000 clones, with about 91% occurring only once. Here the sequenced sample was PBMCs, taken around atezolizumab (anti-PD-L1) treatment. Receptors were obtained from a woman older than 75 with urothelial cancer.

This clone appeared once. This chain uses TRBV29-1 with TRBJ2-2; no definite D call. Looked up from germline, CDR1 is SQVTM and CDR2 is ANQGSEA. The CDR3 is made up of 13 amino acids. The germline V and J ends were trimmed by 3 bases and 5 bases, with 10 bases remaining between them. Here the CDR3 reads CSVDEDLTGELFF. CDR3 DNA: TGCAGCGTTGACGAGGATTTGACCGGGGAGCTGTTTTTT.

The V call is TRBV19, the J call TRBJ1-2; no definite D call. The germline V and J ends were trimmed by 1 base and 5 bases, with 14 bases remaining between them. CDR1 and CDR2 from the germline V gene are LNHDA and SQIVND (reference sequence). This CDR3 comprises 15 residues. The CDR3 reads CASSIVGGAGYGYTF. The CDR3 coding sequence is TGTGCCAGTAGTATAGTGGGAGGCGCCGGATATGGCTACACCTTC.

V and J are TRBV7-2 and TRBJ2-6, with D possibly matching TRBD2 (6 bases). This CDR3 has 15 amino acids. Deletions cut 11 bases from V and 0 bases from J, with 14 bases between. CDR1 is SGHTA and CDR2 is FQGNSA in the germline V gene. The CDR3 DNA follows: TGTGCCGACAGCAGGAGGGCCTCTGGGGCCAACGTCCTGACTTTC. Translated: CADSRRASGANVLTF.

This clone came up once. J is TRBJ1-1 and V is TRBV30, with 8 bases fitting TRBD1. The CDR3 sequence is 13 residues long. Looked up from germline, CDR1 is GTSNPN and CDR2 is SVGIG (reference sequence). Losses at the gene ends were 4 bases for V and 4 bases for J; bases not matched to a gene: 5. The CDR3 bases are TGTGCCTGGACAGGGACAGGTAGCACTGAAGCTTTCTTT. Its protein product is CAWTGTGSTEAFF.

This chain joins TRBV7-3 and TRBJ1-2, with TRBD1 identical over 7 bases. The V gene's germline CDR1 is SGHTA and CDR2 FQGTGA. V was clipped by 4 bases and J by 0 bases; unmatched bases: 8. The CDR3 is made up of 16 amino acids. This CDR3 is CASSYDRARANYGYTF. In DNA, the CDR3 is TGTGCCAGCAGCTACGACAGGGCGAGAGCTAACTATGGCTACACCTTC.

For the CDR3, the DNA is TGTGCCAGCAGTTTGCGAGCTCCCTACGAGCAGTACTTC. Translated: CASSLRAPYEQYF. The V call is TRBV27, the J call TRBJ2-7; the D is unclear. The CDR3 runs 13 residues. Trimming removed 3 bases at V and 2 bases at J, with 8 bases between. CDR1 is MNHEY and CDR2 is SMNVEV in the germline V gene (reference sequence).

The chain couples TRBV5-1 to TRBJ1-1, with a weak D call TRBD1 (5 bases). Deletions cut 5 bases from V and 0 bases from J, with 8 bases between. CDR1 is SGHRS and CDR2 is YFSETQ in the germline V gene. The CDR3 spans 13 residues. Written as DNA, the CDR3 is TGCGCCAGCAGGACGGGGGTGAACACTGAAGCTTTCTTT. Encoded protein: CASRTGVNTEAFF. The variable domain in full, with the rest retrieved from reference TRBV5-1 and TRBJ1-1, is KAGVTQTPRYLIKTRGQQVTLSCSPISGHRSVSWYQQTPGQGLQFLFEYFSETQRNKGNFPGRFSGRQFSNSRSEMNVSTLELGDSALYLCASRTGVNTEAFFGQGTRLTVV.

V and J are TRBV6-1 and TRBJ1-1; TRBD1 might be the D (6 bases). V lost 4 bases, J lost 0 bases, and 9 bases lay in between. Germline CDR1 is MNHNS and CDR2 is SASEGT. There are 14 residues in the CDR3. CDR3 DNA sequence: TGTGCCAGCAGTGTCCAGGGGATGAACACTGAAGCTTTCTTT. This codes for CASSVQGMNTEAFF.

This chain links TRBV5-4 with TRBJ1-5; D remains ambiguous. Germline V gene data show CDR1 as SGHNT and CDR2 as YYREEE (reference sequence). The CDR3 loop spans 12 amino acids. The V and J ends lost 3 bases and 7 bases respectively, with 8 bases between them. The CDR3 loop reads CASSWEGQPQHF. CDR3 DNA sequence: TGTGCCAGCAGCTGGGAGGGCCAGCCCCAGCATTTT.

The chain recombines TRBV19 with TRBJ1-1, with TRBD1 as a possible D gene (5 bases). V was clipped by 4 bases and J by 1 base, with 13 bases between them. Germline V gene sequence: CDR1 LNHDA, CDR2 SQIVND (reference sequence). The CDR3 spans 15 residues. This chain's CDR3 is CASSNTGMGNTEAFF. DNA for the CDR3: TGTGCCAGTAGTAACACAGGTATGGGGAACACTGAAGCTTTCTTT.

V and J are TRBV9 and TRBJ2-7, with 8 bases that match TRBD2. CDR1 and CDR2 from the germline V gene are SGDLS and YYNGEE. Trimming at V came to 2 bases and at J to 1 base, leaving 11 bases not matched to a gene. This CDR3 comprises 17 residues. The CDR3 sequence is CASSVEAGGRISYEQYF. The CDR3 DNA follows: TGTGCCAGCAGCGTCGAGGCGGGGGGAAGGATATCCTACGAGCAGTACTTC.

The chain carries TRBV4-1 and TRBJ2-2; D may be TRBD2 (5 bases). V gave up 0 bases and J gave up 4 bases, with 12 bases separating them. Per germline, CDR1 MGHRA and CDR2 YSYEKL. CDR3 size: 16 residues. The CDR3 is CASSQDRFEGTGELFF. CDR3 DNA sequence: TGCGCCAGCAGCCAAGATCGATTTGAGGGCACCGGGGAGCTGTTTTTT.

This rearrangement joins TRBV5-1 to TRBJ2-1, with a weak D call TRBD2 (7 bases). Trimming took 4 bases from V and 0 from J, leaving 17 bases between them. CDR1 and CDR2 from the germline V gene are SGHRS and YFSETQ. The CDR3 covers 17 residues. The CDR3 nucleotides read TGCGCCAGCAGCCCTGGAGGGGGAGGGAGCTCCTACAATGAGCAGTTCTTC. Translating it yields CASSPGGGGSSYNEQFF.

Here the CDR3 DNA reads TGTGCCAGCAGCCTAGGAGGACGGAGCCCGGGCTACACCTTC. It specifies CASSLGGRSPGYTF. J is TRBJ1-2 and V is TRBV6-5; D uncertain. This CDR3 has 14 residues. CDR1 is MNHEY, CDR2 SVGAGI, per germline. Trimming cost V 6 bases and J 8 bases, with 19 bases left between them.

The rearrangement links TRBV30 to TRBJ1-4, with 7 bases lining up with TRBD1. The CDR3 loop spans 16 amino acids. V shed 3 bases and J 5 bases; nucleotides not matched to a gene: 12. Germline CDR1 GTSNPN, CDR2 SVGIG (reference sequence). Written as DNA, the CDR3 is TGTGCCTGGAGAAATCTCCCGGGACAGCGAAATGAAAAACTGTTTTTT. Translated: CAWRNLPGQRNEKLFF.